The entry below describes one TCR beta chain. Its cognate antigen has yet to be identified. No base-level quality is on record; no much larger clone is a single base apart. Using the deep immunoSEQ assay, TCR CDR3 regions were amplified from genomic DNA by multiplex PCR. Extracted genomic DNA from each cell subset was spread evenly across all wells of several immunoSEQ 96-well plates, with each plate serving as a replicate. For sorted subsets, 200 to 250 ng genomic DNA, equal to about 30,000 T cell genomes, was loaded into each replicate PCR. Purified libraries were measured with a Qubit 3.0 fluorometer, size-checked on a Bioanalyzer 2100, and measured again with the KAPA Library Quantification kit. A separate single-read 150-cycle Illumina NextSeq 550 flow cell was used to sequence each immunoSEQ 96-well plate. In the authors' own workflow: The immunoSEQ output contained only junctional sequences without quality scores, so filtering could not match that applied to full-length reads. Sequences were annotated with PyIR, a Python wrapper for IgBLAST v1.9, using IMGT germline references to assign V/J genes and CDR3. Reads were filtered out if the reads had weak V/J assignments (E-value above 1e-6), no CDR3, stop codons, out-of-frame junctions, or ambiguous translated residues. V3J clonotypes were defined by identical inferred V gene, J gene, and CDR3 amino acid sequence. The percentage overlap between two repertoires was calculated by dividing the number of shared unique clonotypes by the size of the smaller repertoire. RTK rarefaction, the Chao1 estimator, and Recon v2.1 estimates of unobserved clonotypes were used to assess repertoire richness. Generation probabilities for all TCRbeta clonotypes obtained by the gDNA method from a handful of donors were computed using OLGA. This is the immuneACCESS table as TCRdb keeps it, with only in-frame sequences that have V and J called. A part of the clones is gone; compared with another copy, unresolved V genes explain less than half, and the rest is unexplained. V and J calls and clone size are copied from that table; D and trimming were computed from the DNA. The sample profile shows more than 2,000,000 clones; just over 90% of them were found once. The ten top clones hold about 0.37% of the sample.

Donors were healthy HIV-negative adults with no recently reported acute infections or vaccinations. Every donor was a Caucasian adult living in Nashville, Tennessee, USA. Magnetic negative selection was used to enrich CD4+ T cells, after which naive cells were positively selected on CD45RA and the negative fraction became the memory subset. Blood was collected by leukapheresis, and PBMCs were isolated by Ficoll-Histopaque density gradient centrifugation and then cryopreserved in liquid nitrogen vapor phase. Purity and quantity of every magnetically sorted T cell population were checked by analytical flow cytometry. Genomic DNA was isolated from each sorted fraction and quantified by UV absorbance on a Nanodrop 2000c. The data belong to a study of shared clonotypes between healthy human individuals (dated by TCRdb to between 2020 and 2021). Turning to the overall study: The cohort included three men and two women between 18 and 49 years of age. For each donor, CD4 naive and CD4 memory were each run on three plates, CD8 naive on two plates, and CD8 memory on one plate. To estimate repertoire size and how much clonotypes are shared between individuals, the study performed deep sequencing of blood TCR repertoires from roughly five healthy adults. Libraries were prepared and TCR repertoires were sequenced by different laboratories using diverse techniques, in order to increase sequencing depth and limit assay-specific biases. Between about 0.9 and 10 billion PBMCs per donor were obtained by leukapheresis.

Study-wide conclusions, independent of this receptor: Sampling was limited to blood, and TCR repertoires in tissue likely differ from TCR repertoires in blood. Because the study included only a small number of donors, the genetic and exposure-history diversity represented was limited. Pairwise subsampling indicated that sequencing depth was expected to affect the degree of clonotype sharing among donors. Compared with non-shared clonotypes, the clonotypes found in all four sorted-subset donors had higher generation probabilities. Rarefaction of sorted-subset datasets indicated incomplete sequencing despite the large sequencing depth. Estimated clonotype richness was generally larger for naive than for memory subsets. When several donors were compared, the shared fraction of clonotypes was about 5% for naive CD4, around 4% for naive CD8, about 2.4% for memory CD4, and 0.35% to 0.4% for memory CD8.

The CDR3 runs 14 amino acids, cysteine and phenylalanine included. Here the CDR3 DNA is all that survives: 42 bases in frame from base 1. The germline V gene (reference sequence) yields LNHNV for CDR1 and YYDKDF for CDR2. The V and J ends are trimmed by 1 base and 8 bases, leaving 11 bases between them. The rearrangement joined TRBV15 to TRBJ1-4, with TRBD1 tentatively as D gene (6 bases match). The sample consisted of naive CD4+ T cells from PBMCs. Sample cell subset or site, as interpreted from the label and publication: CD45RA+ positively selected. This TCR derives from a man younger than 35 in good health. Some clones in this sample may be carry-over from other donors' samples. The CDR3 region: CATSRGGGREKLFF. The base sequence is TGTGCCACCAGCAGAGGAGGGGGGCGCGAAAAACTGTTTTTT.